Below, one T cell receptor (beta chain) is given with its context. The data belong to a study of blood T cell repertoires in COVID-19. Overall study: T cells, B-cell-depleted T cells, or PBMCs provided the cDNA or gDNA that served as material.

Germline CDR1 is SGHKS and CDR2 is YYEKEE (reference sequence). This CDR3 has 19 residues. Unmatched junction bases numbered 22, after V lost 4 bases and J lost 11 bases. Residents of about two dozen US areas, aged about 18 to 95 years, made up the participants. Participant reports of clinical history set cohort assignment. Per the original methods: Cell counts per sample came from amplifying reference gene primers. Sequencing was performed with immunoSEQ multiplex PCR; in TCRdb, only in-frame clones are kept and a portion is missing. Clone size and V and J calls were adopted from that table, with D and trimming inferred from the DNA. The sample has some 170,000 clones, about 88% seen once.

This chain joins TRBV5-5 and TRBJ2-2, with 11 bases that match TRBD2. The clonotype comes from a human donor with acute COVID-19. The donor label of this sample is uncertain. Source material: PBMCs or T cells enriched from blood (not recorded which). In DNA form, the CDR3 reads TGTGCCAGCAGCCCCGCCGGGCTAGCGGGGGGTTATAGGGCAGGAGAGCTGTTTTTT. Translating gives CASSPAGLAGGYRAGELFF. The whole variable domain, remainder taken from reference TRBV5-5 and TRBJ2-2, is DAGVTQSPTHLIKTRGQQVTLRCSPISGHKSVSWYQQVLGQGPQFIFQYYEKEERGRGNFPDRFSARQFPNYSSELNVNALLLGDSALYLCASSPAGLAGGYRAGELFFGEGSRLTVL.